This is a list of T cell receptor beta chains from one sample in a study of beta chain features in type 1 diabetes. The assay was immunoSEQ multiplex PCR, and TCRdb's table has in-frame clones only and misses some. Found here are under 300,000 clones, about a tenth of them singletons; the top ten hold around 0.017%. The specimen sequenced was naive CD4+ T cells from blood. These receptors were obtained from a man aged 30 to 39 with type 1 diabetes. Each CDR3 is given with its conserved first and last residue. The order of the fields is V gene, clone size, J gene, D gene, CDR3 DNA, CDR3 protein. A D gene is named only where the DNA matches it firmly. Not every row has a clone size; where given, it reads once, few, many or a size class.

TRBV9,-,TRBJ1-6,-,TGTGCCAGCAGCGTCGGTGGTTTAAATAATTCACCCCTCCACTTT,CASSVGGLNNSPLHF
TRBV5-4,-,TRBJ2-5,TRBD2,TGTGCCAGCAGCCCCGGGACTAGCGAGGAGACCCAGTACTTC,CASSPGTSEETQYF
TRBV11-2,-,TRBJ2-3,TRBD1,TGTGCCAGCAGCTTAACAGGGGACCCCACAGATACGCAGTATTTT,CASSLTGDPTDTQYF
TRBV11-2,few,TRBJ2-5,-,TGTGCCAGCAGCCTCCGCGGGGCCCAGTACTTC,CASSLRGAQYF
TRBV6-6,-,TRBJ2-1,-,TGTGTCTCCATGGGAGCGGCCTCCTATTCCTACAATGAGCAGTTCTTC,CVSMGAASYSYNEQFF
TRBV7-9,few,TRBJ2-3,-,TGTGCCAGGGGGGACAACACAGATACGCAGTATTTT,CARGDNTDTQYF
TRBV27,-,TRBJ2-3,-,TGTGCCAGCAGTTTCTTTTCGGTAGGGGATACAGATACGCAGTATTTT,CASSFFSVGDTDTQYF
TRBV5-1,-,TRBJ2-1,TRBD2,TGCGCCAGCAGGGATCGACTAGCGGGGGGAGGTGAGCAGTTCTTC,CASRDRLAGGGEQFF
TRBV5-1,few,TRBJ2-4,-,TGCGCCAGCAGCTTATCACCGGGGTCAGAGAACATTCAGTACTTC,CASSLSPGSENIQYF
TRBV9,-,TRBJ2-6,-,TGTGCCAGCAGCGTAGGGGGGGTTGGGGCCAACGTCCTGACTTTC,CASSVGGVGANVLTF
TRBV7-9,-,TRBJ2-7,-,TGTGCCAGCAGCTTAACAAGGGGAGGCTCCTACGAGCAGTACTTC,CASSLTRGGSYEQYF